Listed below are T cell receptor beta chains from one sample, sequenced in a study of CD8+CD57+ T cells in acquired aplastic anemia. TCRdb called the reads again in MiXCR, with one record for every CDR3 protein. The sample lists under 200,000 distinct CDR3 sequences; roughly half were seen once. Material: sorted CD4+, CD8+, or CD8+CD57+ T cells (not recorded which) from PBMCs. These receptors were collected from a human donor with aplastic anemia. Each CDR3 is given with its conserved first and last residue. The order of the fields is V gene, D gene, J gene, clone size, CDR3 DNA, CDR3 protein. D genes are given only for firm matches. Only part of the rows carry a size: once, few, many, or a class if the clone is expanded.

v_gene: TRBV24-1; d_gene: TRBD2; j_gene: TRBJ2-3; abundance: NA; CDR3nt: TGTGCCACCAGTGACCCATCTAGCGGGGGGACAGATACGCAGTATTTT; CDR3aa: CATSDPSSGGTDTQYF
v_gene: TRBV5-4; d_gene: NA; j_gene: TRBJ2-7; abundance: NA; CDR3nt: TGTGCCAGCAGCGTACAGGGTCGAAGCGTATACGAGCAGTACTTC; CDR3aa: CASSVQGRSVYEQYF
v_gene: TRBV15; d_gene: NA; j_gene: TRBJ2-6; abundance: few; CDR3nt: TGTGCCACCAGCAGAGATATAAGCTCTGGGGCCAACGTCCTGACTTTC; CDR3aa: CATSRDISSGANVLTF
v_gene: TRBV19; d_gene: NA; j_gene: TRBJ2-1; abundance: NA; CDR3nt: TGTGCCAGTAGTATATGGCTGAGCTCCTACAATGAGCAGTTCTTC; CDR3aa: CASSIWLSSYNEQFF
v_gene: TRBV30; d_gene: NA; j_gene: TRBJ2-6; abundance: NA; CDR3nt: TGTGCCTGGAGTCGAGGAAGTGGGGCCGACGTCCTGACTTTC; CDR3aa: CAWSRGSGADVLTF
v_gene: TRBV12-3/TRBV12-4; d_gene: TRBD1; j_gene: TRBJ2-7; abundance: many; CDR3nt: TGTGCCAGCAGTACTAGACAGGGCTTCGAGCAGTACTTC; CDR3aa: CASSTRQGFEQYF
v_gene: TRBV30; d_gene: NA; j_gene: TRBJ2-3; abundance: few; CDR3nt: TGTGCCTGGAGTGTACAGTACCCCCGATCACATACGCAGTATTTT; CDR3aa: CAWSVQYPRSHTQYF
v_gene: TRBV7-8; d_gene: TRBD2; j_gene: TRBJ2-1; abundance: many; CDR3nt: TGTGCCAGCAGCTTAGTTTTAGCGGGAGGCAATGAGCAGTTCTTC; CDR3aa: CASSLVLAGGNEQFF
v_gene: TRBV7-8; d_gene: TRBD2; j_gene: TRBJ2-1; abundance: NA; CDR3nt: TGTGCCAGCAGCTTAGGGACTAGTGGGAGTGAGCAGTTCTTC; CDR3aa: CASSLGTSGSEQFF
v_gene: TRBV11-2; d_gene: TRBD2; j_gene: TRBJ2-1; abundance: once; CDR3nt: TGTGCCATCAGCTTAGATACTAGGGGCTTGCTAGCGGTATCCTACAATGAGCAGTTCTTC; CDR3aa: CAISLDTRGLLAVSYNEQFF
v_gene: TRBV19; d_gene: NA; j_gene: TRBJ2-1; abundance: many; CDR3nt: TGTGCCAGTAGTATAATAACCGGGAGTCTCAATGAGCAGTTCTTC; CDR3aa: CASSIITGSLNEQFF
v_gene: TRBV20-1; d_gene: NA; j_gene: TRBJ2-5; abundance: many; CDR3nt: TGCAGTGGGCGGGGTCGGGAGACCCAGTACTTC; CDR3aa: CSGRGRETQYF
v_gene: TRBV7-3; d_gene: TRBD2; j_gene: TRBJ2-5; abundance: NA; CDR3nt: TGTGCCAGCAGCCCACAAGCGGGAGCACAAGAGACCCAGTACTTC; CDR3aa: CASSPQAGAQETQYF
v_gene: TRBV3-1; d_gene: NA; j_gene: TRBJ1-1; abundance: few; CDR3nt: TGTGCCAGCGGCCGGTATGTCGGGGGAAACACTGAAGCTTTCTTT; CDR3aa: CASGRYVGGNTEAFF
v_gene: TRBV10-3; d_gene: TRBD1; j_gene: TRBJ1-6; abundance: NA; CDR3nt: TGTGCCATCAAGGGACAGGGGGCGAGATCACCCCTCCACTTT; CDR3aa: CAIKGQGARSPLHF
v_gene: TRBV5-1; d_gene: NA; j_gene: TRBJ2-7; abundance: NA; CDR3nt: TGCGCCAGCAGCTCGGGACACGAGCAGTACTTC; CDR3aa: CASSSGHEQYF
v_gene: TRBV2; d_gene: TRBD1; j_gene: TRBJ2-1; abundance: NA; CDR3nt: TGTGCCAGCCTATGGACAGGGGAAACATATGAGCAGTTCTTC; CDR3aa: CASLWTGETYEQFF
v_gene: TRBV24-1; d_gene: NA; j_gene: TRBJ1-6; abundance: NA; CDR3nt: TGTGCCACCAGCCAGGGGAACAATTCACCCCTCCACTTT; CDR3aa: CATSQGNNSPLHF
v_gene: TRBV2; d_gene: TRBD2; j_gene: TRBJ2-7; abundance: NA; CDR3nt: TGTGCCAGAGATCCGGGACTAGCGGGAGGGCCGGGGAACGAGCAGTACTTC; CDR3aa: CARDPGLAGGPGNEQYF
v_gene: TRBV24-1; d_gene: NA; j_gene: TRBJ2-5; abundance: NA; CDR3nt: TGTGCCACCTGTTGCACAGGAGCTCAAGAGACCCAGTACTTC; CDR3aa: CATCCTGAQETQYF
v_gene: TRBV10-3; d_gene: NA; j_gene: TRBJ1-4; abundance: NA; CDR3nt: TGTGCCATCAAGGGAGAGGGGTATGAAAAACTGTTTTTT; CDR3aa: CAIKGEGYEKLFF
v_gene: TRBV24-1; d_gene: TRBD1; j_gene: TRBJ2-5; abundance: NA; CDR3nt: TGTGCCACCAGCGGGACAGGTTCAGAGACCCAGTACTTC; CDR3aa: CATSGTGSETQYF
v_gene: TRBV3-1; d_gene: NA; j_gene: TRBJ2-5; abundance: NA; CDR3nt: TGTGCCAGCGTTTCCGGGGGCGAGACCCAGTACTTC; CDR3aa: CASVSGGETQYF
v_gene: TRBV2; d_gene: TRBD1; j_gene: TRBJ2-5; abundance: few; CDR3nt: TGTGCCAGCAAAACTTACAGGGGCGGGGAGACCCAGTACTTC; CDR3aa: CASKTYRGGETQYF
v_gene: TRBV7-9; d_gene: TRBD1; j_gene: TRBJ2-7; abundance: many; CDR3nt: TGTGCCAGCAGCTTCGACAGGGTTTCCTACGAGCAGTACTTC; CDR3aa: CASSFDRVSYEQYF
v_gene: TRBV24-1; d_gene: NA; j_gene: TRBJ1-2; abundance: NA; CDR3nt: TGTGCCACCAGCGTGGACCGCTTTTTTGGCTACACCTTC; CDR3aa: CATSVDRFFGYTF
v_gene: TRBV6-1; d_gene: NA; j_gene: TRBJ1-6; abundance: few; CDR3nt: TGTGCCAGCAGGAGGGTAGATTCACCCCTCCACTTT; CDR3aa: CASRRVDSPLHF
v_gene: TRBV20-1; d_gene: NA; j_gene: TRBJ2-7; abundance: few; CDR3nt: TGCAGTGCTCCGGCCAGGACCACCTACTACGAGCAGTACTTC; CDR3aa: CSAPARTTYYEQYF
v_gene: TRBV6-1; d_gene: NA; j_gene: TRBJ2-7; abundance: NA; CDR3nt: TGTGCCAGCAGCCACTGGGCCCCTTGGAGGGGCACCTACGAGCAGTACTTC; CDR3aa: CASSHWAPWRGTYEQYF
v_gene: TRBV12-3/TRBV12-4; d_gene: NA; j_gene: TRBJ1-6; abundance: NA; CDR3nt: TGTGCCAGCAGTTTAGCGCGGTCACCCCTCCACTTT; CDR3aa: CASSLARSPLHF
v_gene: TRBV5-1; d_gene: TRBD1; j_gene: TRBJ2-3; abundance: NA; CDR3nt: TGCGCCAGCAGCTTGTTGGGACAGGGGACAGATACGCAGTATTTT; CDR3aa: CASSLLGQGTDTQYF
v_gene: TRBV19; d_gene: NA; j_gene: TRBJ2-7; abundance: many; CDR3nt: TGTGCCAGTAGTTCCCGGGTTACTTACGAGCAGTACTTC; CDR3aa: CASSSRVTYEQYF
v_gene: TRBV5-4; d_gene: TRBD2; j_gene: TRBJ2-3; abundance: NA; CDR3nt: TGTGCCAGCAGATTTGAGCGGGGGGGCCCCCGCACAGATACGCAGTATTTT; CDR3aa: CASRFERGGPRTDTQYF
v_gene: TRBV7-2; d_gene: TRBD1; j_gene: TRBJ1-2; abundance: few; CDR3nt: TGTGCCAGCAGCTCGCGACAGGGGGCCAACTATGGCTACACCTTC; CDR3aa: CASSSRQGANYGYTF
v_gene: TRBV2; d_gene: NA; j_gene: TRBJ2-3; abundance: few; CDR3nt: TGTGCCAGCAGGTCCCAGGGGAGAGATACGCAGTATTTT; CDR3aa: CASRSQGRDTQYF
v_gene: TRBV7-9; d_gene: NA; j_gene: TRBJ1-1; abundance: NA; CDR3nt: TGTGCCAGCAGCTTAGTTGACAGAAACACTGAAGCTTTCTTT; CDR3aa: CASSLVDRNTEAFF
v_gene: TRBV7-9; d_gene: NA; j_gene: TRBJ2-5; abundance: NA; CDR3nt: TGTGCCAGCAGCCCCGACCCGCTAGCAGGGGAGACCCAGTACTTC; CDR3aa: CASSPDPLAGETQYF